These T cell receptor beta chains were read from a single sample in a study of CD8 T cell repertoires and HIV-1 epitope variants. The assay was immunoSEQ multiplex PCR, and TCRdb's table has in-frame clones only and misses some. This sample has about 5,300 clones; 50% to 70% occur once, and the top ten carry roughly 45%. Antigen specificity for these receptors is unknown. Sequencing input: cultured CD8+ T cells derived from PBMCs. The receptors shown here come from a male donor with HIV. The CDR3 runs from the conserved cysteine through the conserved F or W. The D gene is left open where the match is weak. Not every row has a clone size; where given, it reads once, few, many or a size class.

v_gene	abundance	j_gene	d_gene	len	CDR3aa	CDR3nt
TRBV27	-	TRBJ2-7	-	16	CASSLSMGELTYEQYF	TGTGCCAGCAGTTTATCGATGGGGGAGTTAACCTACGAGCAGTACTTC
TRBV5-4	-	TRBJ2-3	-	14	CASSLSGWADTQYF	TGTGCCAGCAGCTTGAGCGGGTGGGCAGATACGCAGTATTTT
TRBV2	-	TRBJ2-7	TRBD1	17	CASSEGVLGQGVYEQYF	TGTGCCAGCAGTGAAGGGGTTTTGGGACAGGGTGTCTACGAGCAGTACTTC
TRBV9	-	TRBJ2-3	TRBD2	17	CASSKMTSGGNTDTQYF	TGTGCCAGCAGCAAAATGACTAGCGGGGGGAACACAGATACGCAGTATTTT
TRBV9	-	TRBJ1-2	-	14	CASSVGAGTYGYTF	TGTGCCAGCAGCGTAGGGGCAGGGACTTATGGCTACACCTTC
TRBV13	-	TRBJ2-7	TRBD1	15	CASSLEGANSYEQYF	TGTGCCAGCAGCTTAGAGGGGGCCAACTCCTACGAGCAGTACTTC
TRBV11-2	-	TRBJ2-7	TRBD2	14	CASSLWGLTYEQYF	TGTGCCAGCAGCTTATGGGGACTAACATACGAGCAGTACTTC
TRBV19	-	TRBJ1-2	TRBD1	15	CASSAGQGAGYGYTF	TGTGCCAGTAGTGCGGGACAGGGGGCCGGCTATGGCTACACCTTC
TRBV28	-	TRBJ1-2	-	16	CASSFRGGAGNYGYTF	TGTGCCAGCAGTTTCCGGGGGGGGGCAGGGAACTATGGCTACACCTTC
TRBV29-1	-	TRBJ2-4	TRBD2	12	CSVVLGSGLAYF	TGCAGCGTTGTCCTGGGGTCGGGACTAGCGTACTTC
TRBV6-5	-	TRBJ2-1	-	16	CASSYQKPPSYNEQFF	TGTGCCAGCAGTTACCAAAAGCCCCCTTCCTACAATGAGCAGTTCTTC
TRBV28	-	TRBJ2-1	TRBD2	15	CASSPRLAGGYEQFF	TGTGCCAGCAGTCCGCGACTAGCGGGAGGTTATGAGCAGTTCTTC
TRBV28	-	TRBJ1-1	TRBD1	13	CASSPIGTGEAFF	TGTGCCAGCAGTCCCATTGGGACAGGAGAAGCTTTCTTT
TRBV28	once	TRBJ2-7	-	13	CASSLEFSYEQYF	TGTGCCAGCAGTTTAGAGTTCTCCTACGAGCAGTACTTC
TRBV9	once	TRBJ2-2	-	16	CASSVVPGRNTGELFF	TGTGCCAGCAGCGTGGTACCGGGACGGAACACCGGGGAGCTGTTTTTT
TRBV27	once	TRBJ1-2	-	14	CASSLIQGLDGYTF	TGTGCCAGCAGTTTAATCCAGGGACTGGATGGCTACACCTTC
TRBV5-4	-	TRBJ1-2	-	14	CASSETGSNYGYTF	TGTGCCAGCAGCGAGACGGGGTCTAACTATGGCTACACCTTC
TRBV10-3	-	TRBJ2-7	TRBD1	14	CASRQGASSYEQYF	TGTGCCAGCAGACAGGGGGCTTCCTCCTACGAGCAGTACTTC
TRBV19	-	TRBJ2-7	-	16	CASSIAIPGTGNEQYF	TGTGCCAGTAGTATTGCCATCCCGGGCACCGGCAACGAGCAGTACTTC
TRBV27	few	TRBJ2-1	-	17	CASSLKQGEGSYNEQFF	TGTGCCAGCAGTTTAAAACAGGGTGAGGGCTCCTACAATGAGCAGTTCTTC
TRBV19	few	TRBJ2-7	-	14	CASSIQGSSYEQYF	TGTGCCAGTAGTATCCAGGGGAGCTCCTACGAGCAGTACTTC
TRBV6-6	-	TRBJ1-1	TRBD1	14	CASSLDRGDTEAFF	TGTGCCAGCAGTTTGGACAGGGGAGACACTGAAGCTTTCTTT
TRBV7-3	once	TRBJ1-2	-	15	CASSPSGGQDYGYTF	TGTGCCAGCAGCCCCTCCGGGGGGCAGGACTATGGCTACACCTTC
TRBV4-3	few	TRBJ2-3	-	16	CASSQDRPSRADTQYF	TGCGCCAGCAGCCAAGACCGGCCCAGTAGGGCGGATACGCAGTATTTT
TRBV5-5	-	TRBJ2-7	-	14	CASSPEGDTYEQYF	TGTGCCAGCAGCCCGGAGGGCGATACTTACGAGCAGTACTTC
TRBV11-3	-	TRBJ2-1	-	13	CASSFRSYNEQFF	TGTGCCAGCAGTTTCCGGTCGTACAATGAGCAGTTCTTC
TRBV7-3	-	TRBJ2-3	-	15	CASSLIAESTDTQYF	TGTGCCAGCAGCTTAATAGCGGAGAGCACAGATACGCAGTATTTT
TRBV7-1	-	TRBJ2-7	-	12	CASSLRAGEQYF	TGTGCCAGCAGCTTACGAGCGGGCGAGCAGTACTTC
TRBV19	-	TRBJ2-1	TRBD1	14	CASSAMTGFGEQFF	TGTGCCAGTAGTGCGATGACAGGGTTTGGTGAGCAGTTCTTC
TRBV5-6	-	TRBJ2-1	-	12	CASSLGAYEQFF	TGTGCCAGCAGCTTGGGTGCGTACGAGCAGTTCTTC
TRBV7-9	-	TRBJ2-7	TRBD2	15	CASSLVGGGAYEQYF	TGTGCCAGCAGCTTAGTGGGCGGGGGTGCCTACGAGCAGTACTTC
TRBV19	-	TRBJ1-1	-	14	CASSITGIRPEAFF	TGTGCCAGTAGTATCACAGGGATAAGACCTGAAGCTTTCTTT
TRBV28	few	TRBJ2-7	-	13	CASSLYGSYEQYF	TGTGCCAGCAGTTTATACGGCTCCTACGAGCAGTACTTC
TRBV27	-	TRBJ2-1	-	13	CASSFLSEPSRFF	TGTGCCAGCAGTTTTCTTTCTGAGCCCAGTCGGTTCTTC
TRBV10-3	-	TRBJ2-3	-	14	CAITGTSGRDTQYF	TGTGCCATCACCGGGACATCGGGTAGGGATACGCAGTATTTT
TRBV7-9	-	TRBJ2-7	TRBD1	17	CASSLDEQGQGRYEQYF	TGTGCCAGCAGCTTAGACGAGCAGGGACAGGGCCGCTACGAGCAGTACTTC
TRBV5-1	-	TRBJ1-1	TRBD1	14	CASSGGQTNTEAFF	TGCGCCAGCAGCGGGGGACAGACGAACACTGAAGCTTTCTTT
TRBV10-1	-	TRBJ1-5	-	16	CASSEVGKGGNQPQHF	TGCGCCAGCAGTGAGGTTGGTAAGGGGGGAAATCAGCCCCAGCATTTT
TRBV28	-	TRBJ2-1	-	19	CASSGQLDKAEELYNEQFF	TGTGCCAGCAGTGGGCAATTGGATAAAGCGGAGGAGCTGTACAATGAGCAGTTCTTC
TRBV19	-	TRBJ1-2	TRBD1	15	CASSIIQGANYGYTF	TGTGCCAGTAGTATCATTCAGGGGGCCAACTATGGCTACACCTTC
TRBV7-9	few	TRBJ2-7	TRBD1	16	CASSLRGGTGSYEQYF	TGTGCCAGCAGCTTAAGAGGAGGGACAGGATCCTACGAGCAGTACTTC
TRBV27	-	TRBJ1-1	-	15	CASSLWGVMNTEAFF	TGTGCCAGCAGTTTATGGGGGGTTATGAACACTGAAGCTTTCTTT
TRBV7-2	once	TRBJ2-7	TRBD1	13	CASSLGQGNEQYF	TGTGCCAGCAGCTTGGGACAGGGGAACGAGCAGTACTTC
TRBV21-1	-	TRBJ2-2	-	16	CASSRKTGSNTGELFF	TGTGCCAGCAGCCGGAAGACCGGGTCGAACACCGGGGAGCTGTTTTTT
TRBV28	-	TRBJ1-2	TRBD1	14	CASRPRQGTYGYTF	TGTGCCAGCAGACCCCGACAGGGAACGTATGGCTACACCTTC
TRBV19	-	TRBJ1-6	-	13	CATLADGSSPLHF	TGTGCCACCCTGGCAGACGGGAGTTCACCCCTCCACTTT
TRBV7-2	-	TRBJ1-1	TRBD1	15	CASSPEGTVNTEAFF	TGTGCCAGCAGCCCAGAGGGGACAGTTAACACTGAAGCTTTCTTT
TRBV4-3	-	TRBJ2-2	TRBD2	17	CASSPWTQRGEIGELFF	TGCGCCAGCAGCCCCTGGACCCAGCGGGGGGAGATCGGGGAGCTGTTTTTT
TRBV14	few	TRBJ2-7	-	12	CASSPAHYEQYF	TGTGCCAGCAGCCCTGCTCACTACGAGCAGTACTTC
TRBV2	-	TRBJ1-2	TRBD1	17	CASIREGRTGGNYGYTF	TGTGCCAGCATCCGAGAGGGGCGGACAGGGGGCAACTATGGCTACACCTTC